This entry features one T cell receptor beta chain sequence. These data come from a study of blood T cell repertoires in COVID-19. Study-wide background: The United States, Italy and Spain supplied acute and convalescent COVID-19 samples. T cells, B-cell-depleted T cells, or PBMCs provided the cDNA or gDNA that served as material.

Original data processing: Researchers report that nucleated cell counts were estimated from reference gene primer amplification. The assay was immunoSEQ multiplex PCR, and TCRdb's table has in-frame clones only and misses some. D and trimming come from the DNA, and the V and J calls and clone size come from that table. The profile shows almost 30,000 clones, about 88% of them singletons. This CDR3 region has 14 residues. J was trimmed by 5 bases and V by 8 bases; bases with no gene match: 7. Germline values: CDR1 LNHDA, CDR2 SQIVND (reference sequence). The chain has TRBV19 and TRBJ2-2; the match to TRBD2 covers 8 bases. Source material: peripheral blood. This TCR was sampled from a human donor in a cohort sampled during active COVID-19. CDR3 sequence reads: CASSRGGRTGELFF. In DNA form, the CDR3 reads TGTGCCAGTTCACGGGGGGGTCGGACCGGGGAGCTGTTTTTT.